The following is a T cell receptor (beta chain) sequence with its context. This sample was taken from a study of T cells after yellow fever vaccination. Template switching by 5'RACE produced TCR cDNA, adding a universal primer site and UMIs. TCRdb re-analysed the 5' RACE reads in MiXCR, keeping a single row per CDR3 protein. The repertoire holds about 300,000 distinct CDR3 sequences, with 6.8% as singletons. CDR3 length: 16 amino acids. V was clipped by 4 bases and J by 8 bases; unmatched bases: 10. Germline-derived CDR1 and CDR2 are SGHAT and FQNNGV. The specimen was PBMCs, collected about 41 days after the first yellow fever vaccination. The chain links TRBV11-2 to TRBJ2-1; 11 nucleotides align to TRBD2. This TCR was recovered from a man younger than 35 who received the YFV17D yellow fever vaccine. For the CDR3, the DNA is TGTGCCAGCAGCTACGTAGCGGGGGGGGTTTTCCATGAGCAGTTCTTC. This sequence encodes CASSYVAGGVFHEQFF.